The 14 T cell receptor beta chains below were found in one sample sequenced in a study of untreated major depressive disorder. Clones were sequenced by immunoSEQ multiplex PCR, and TCRdb holds only the in-frame ones, with some missing. The repertoire holds about 21,000 clones, with 90% to 95% as singletons. The sequenced sample was CD4+ T cells from PBMCs. These TCRs come from a man aged 25 to 45 in good health.

This chain links TRBV9 with TRBJ2-5; TRBD2 aligns across 10 bases. The germline V gene has CDR1 SGDLS and CDR2 YYNGEE. This CDR3 is 16 amino acids long. Germline trimming cut 2 bases from V and 2 bases from J; bases unmatched to any gene: 6. The CDR3 region is CASSVQAGGIQETQYF. CDR3 coding DNA: TGTGCCAGCAGCGTCCAAGCGGGAGGGATTCAAGAGACCCAGTACTTC.

The chain carries TRBV7-9 and TRBJ1-5; D not resolved. Germline assignment: CDR1 SEHNR and CDR2 FQNEAQ (reference sequence). This CDR3 region has 12 residues. V lost 5 bases and J 7 bases, leaving 9 bases between the germline ends. The CDR3 DNA reads as TGTGCCAGCAGCCGTCTTCGGCAGCCCCAGCATTTT. Translation gives CASSRLRQPQHF.

The chain employs TRBV11-3 and TRBJ2-3; D unclear. From germline, CDR1 is SGHNT and CDR2 YENEEA. The CDR3 spans 12 residues. Trimming left V 5 bases short and J 0 bases short, with 3 bases between. This chain's CDR3 is CASSVSTDTQYF. The CDR3 region has the DNA TGTGCCAGCAGCGTGAGCACAGATACGCAGTATTTT.

This chain joins TRBV7-2 and TRBJ2-7, with D uncertain. Looked up from germline, CDR1 is SGHTA and CDR2 is FQGNSA. The V end lost 4 bases, the J end lost 3 bases, and 13 bases lay between the germline ends. The CDR3 length is 14 residues. CDR3 DNA: TGTGCCAGCAGCTCCTTAATTGACGGCTACGAGCAGTACTTC. Translation gives CASSSLIDGYEQYF.

V is TRBV6-5 and J is TRBJ1-2; maybe TRBD1 (6 bases). V lost 2 bases and J lost 2, with 15 bases in between. CDR3 length equals 16 residues. Germline V gives CDR1 MNHEY, CDR2 SVGAGI. The CDR3 is CASSYPTPGGNYGYTF. As DNA, the CDR3 is TGTGCCAGCAGTTACCCTACGCCCGGGGGCAACTATGGCTACACCTTC.

The chain employs TRBV4-3 and TRBJ2-3; 16 bases fit TRBD2. V trimming: 0 bases; J trimming: 4 bases; junction bases outside the gene matches: 4. CDR3 length: 18 residues. The germline V gene has CDR1 LGHNA and CDR2 YSLEER. Written as DNA, the CDR3 is TGCGCCAGCAGCCAAGAGAGGGGACTAGCGGGGGGGCCAGATACGCAGTATTTT. Translation gives CASSQERGLAGGPDTQYF.

This clone was recorded once. The chain joins TRBV11-2 to TRBJ2-7; 9 bases align to TRBD2. The trim removed 5 bases at V and 5 bases at J, leaving 10 bases unmatched. Germline loops: CDR1 SGHAT, CDR2 FQNNGV. CDR3 length: 15 amino acids. The DNA of the CDR3 is TGTGCCAGCAGCCGAGGGGCGGGAGGGCAGGACGAGCAGTACTTC. It encodes CASSRGAGGQDEQYF.

The gene calls are TRBV15 and TRBJ2-4, with 10 bases matching TRBD1. V shed 1 base, J shed 1 base, and the junction held 7 bases outside the gene matches. Germline lookup yields CDR1 LNHNV and CDR2 YYDKDF (reference sequence). The CDR3 length is 18 residues. The CDR3 nucleotides read TGTGCCACCAGCAGAGGGCCGGGACAGGGGACCGCCAAAAACATTCAGTACTTC. Its protein product is CATSRGPGQGTAKNIQYF.

This clone has just one count. The chain links TRBV27 to TRBJ2-3, with D uncertain. V was shortened by 6 bases and J by 2 bases, with 9 bases between the two germline ends. CDR3 length equals 13 residues. Germline CDR1 and CDR2: MNHEY and SMNVEV (reference sequence). In DNA form, the CDR3 reads TGTGCCAGCAGAAGGTCAGTCACAGATACGCAGTATTTT. Its protein product is CASRRSVTDTQYF.

This clone was counted a few times. In DNA form, the CDR3 reads TGTGCCAGCAGCCATGGCAGGGGGCCGACTAGCTATGGCTACACCTTC. Its translation: CASSHGRGPTSYGYTF. The V gene is TRBV14, the J gene TRBJ1-2, with 8 bases aligning to TRBD1. The CDR3 is made up of 16 amino acids. V gave up 3 bases and J gave up 4 bases; unmatched junction bases: 10. CDR1 is SGHDN, CDR2 FVKESK, per germline.

The CDR3 nucleotides are TGCAGCGTTGAAGATAGGGACAGCAACAATGAGCAGTTCTTC. Its protein is CSVEDRDSNNEQFF. The rearrangement links TRBV29-1 to TRBJ2-1; 7 bases match TRBD1. The J segment lost 5 bases and the V segment lost 0 bases, leaving 4 bases of the junction unmatched. The CDR3 covers 14 residues. Per the germline V gene, CDR1 is SQVTM and CDR2 is ANQGSEA.

V gene TRBV5-6 combines with J gene TRBJ1-1; no definite D call. The germline CDR1 and CDR2 sequences are SGHDT and YYEEEE. The CDR3 has 13 amino acids. Trimming stripped 2 bases from V and 8 bases from J, with 13 bases between. CDR3 loop: CASSFTYAGEAFF. Written as DNA, the CDR3 is TGTGCCAGCAGCTTCACCTACGCAGGCGAAGCTTTCTTT.

The chain uses TRBV18 and TRBJ2-2, with D possibly matching TRBD2 (5 bases). This CDR3 comprises 15 residues. Per germline, CDR1 KGHSH and CDR2 LQKENI. V lost 7 bases to trimming and J lost 1 base, with 13 bases between them. The CDR3 nucleotides read TGTGCCAGCTGGATTACGCGGGTGAACACCGGGGAGCTGTTTTTT. Translated, it gives CASWITRVNTGELFF.

The rearrangement joins TRBV2 to TRBJ1-2; TRBD1 might be the D (5 bases). V was cut by 3 bases and J by 3 bases, with 17 bases left in between. The CDR3 loop spans 16 amino acids. Germline-derived CDR1 and CDR2 are SNHLY and FYNNEI. The CDR3 nucleotides are TGTGCCAGCAGTGACCCCGGGGGAGGGCGGGACTATGGCTACACCTTC. Protein product: CASSDPGGGRDYGYTF.